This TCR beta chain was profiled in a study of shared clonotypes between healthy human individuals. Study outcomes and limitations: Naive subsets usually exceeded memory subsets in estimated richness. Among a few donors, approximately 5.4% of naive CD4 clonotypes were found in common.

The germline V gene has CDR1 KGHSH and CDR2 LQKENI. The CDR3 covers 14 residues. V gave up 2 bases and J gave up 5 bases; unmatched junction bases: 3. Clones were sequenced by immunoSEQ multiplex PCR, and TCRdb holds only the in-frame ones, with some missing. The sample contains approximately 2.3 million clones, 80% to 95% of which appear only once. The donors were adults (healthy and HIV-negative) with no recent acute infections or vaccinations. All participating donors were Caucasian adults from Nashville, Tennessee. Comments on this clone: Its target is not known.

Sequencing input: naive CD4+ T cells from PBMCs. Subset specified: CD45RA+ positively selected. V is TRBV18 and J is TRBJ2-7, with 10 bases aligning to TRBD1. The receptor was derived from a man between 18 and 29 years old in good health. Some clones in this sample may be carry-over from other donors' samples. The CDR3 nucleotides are TGTGCCAGCTCACCAGGGGGACAGGGGCACGAGCAGTACTTC. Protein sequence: CASSPGGQGHEQYF.